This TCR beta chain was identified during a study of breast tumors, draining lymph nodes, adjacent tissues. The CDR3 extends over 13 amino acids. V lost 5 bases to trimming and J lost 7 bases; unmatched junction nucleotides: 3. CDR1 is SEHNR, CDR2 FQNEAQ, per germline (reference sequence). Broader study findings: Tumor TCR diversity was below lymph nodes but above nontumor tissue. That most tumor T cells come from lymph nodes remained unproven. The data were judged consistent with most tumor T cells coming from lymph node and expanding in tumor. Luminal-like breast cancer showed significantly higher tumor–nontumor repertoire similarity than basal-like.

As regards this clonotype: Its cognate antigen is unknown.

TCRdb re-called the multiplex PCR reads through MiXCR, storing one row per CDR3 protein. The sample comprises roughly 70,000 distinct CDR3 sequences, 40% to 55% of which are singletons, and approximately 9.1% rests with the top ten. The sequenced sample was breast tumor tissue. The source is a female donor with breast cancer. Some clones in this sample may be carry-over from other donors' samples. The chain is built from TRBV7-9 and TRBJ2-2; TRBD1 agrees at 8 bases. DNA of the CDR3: TGTGCCAGCAGCCCGGACAGGGTCGGGGAGCTGTTTTTT. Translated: CASSPDRVGELFF.